This T cell receptor (beta chain) is from a study of T cell responses to AZD1222 COVID-19 vaccine. This CDR3 contains 15 residues. V was clipped by 5 bases and J by 3 bases; unmatched bases: 6. From germline, CDR1 is LNHDA and CDR2 SQIVND (reference sequence). Here immunoSEQ multiplex PCR was the method, and the copy in TCRdb shows in-frame clones only, minus some. The sample has roughly 200,000 clones; 90% to 95% are singletons. Comment on this clone: Its antigen is not known.

Study results and caveats: Mapped onto spike, vaccine-associated CD4 TCRs spanned it and were dominant at 160-218 and 743-854. Mostly white British, mostly female donors; authors suggested clonal diversity may be underestimated. Only six or seven AZD1222 recipients tested seropositive at baseline.

The source was peripheral blood, collected on day 0 of MenACWY control vaccination. The TCR originated in an adult in good health. The genes are TRBV19 and TRBJ1-1; TRBD1 aligns across 10 bases. In DNA, the CDR3 is TGTGCCAGTAGTGACTCGGGACAGGGGTACACTGAAGCTTTCTTT. Translating gives CASSDSGQGYTEAFF.